This TCR beta chain was observed in a study of blood T cell repertoires in COVID-19. Study processing details: Nucleated cell number was recorded as an estimate derived from reference gene primer amplification. Sequencing was performed with immunoSEQ multiplex PCR; in TCRdb, only in-frame clones are kept and a portion is missing. V, J and clone size are taken as reported in that table, and D and trimming were inferred from the DNA itself. Of around 94,000 clones in the sample, 85% were seen once. V lost 3 bases to trimming and J lost 8 bases; unmatched junction nucleotides: 8. The CDR3 runs to 16 residues. The germline V gene encodes CDR1 KGHDR and CDR2 SFDVKD.

Sequenced material: peripheral blood. The chain is built from TRBV24-1 and TRBJ2-2; 10 positions agree with TRBD2. This clonotype was obtained from a middle-aged man with acute or convalescent COVID-19. The CDR3 spells CATSDPSAGGFGELFF. The CDR3 nucleotides are TGTGCCACCAGTGATCCCTCAGCGGGAGGGTTTGGGGAGCTGTTTTTT.